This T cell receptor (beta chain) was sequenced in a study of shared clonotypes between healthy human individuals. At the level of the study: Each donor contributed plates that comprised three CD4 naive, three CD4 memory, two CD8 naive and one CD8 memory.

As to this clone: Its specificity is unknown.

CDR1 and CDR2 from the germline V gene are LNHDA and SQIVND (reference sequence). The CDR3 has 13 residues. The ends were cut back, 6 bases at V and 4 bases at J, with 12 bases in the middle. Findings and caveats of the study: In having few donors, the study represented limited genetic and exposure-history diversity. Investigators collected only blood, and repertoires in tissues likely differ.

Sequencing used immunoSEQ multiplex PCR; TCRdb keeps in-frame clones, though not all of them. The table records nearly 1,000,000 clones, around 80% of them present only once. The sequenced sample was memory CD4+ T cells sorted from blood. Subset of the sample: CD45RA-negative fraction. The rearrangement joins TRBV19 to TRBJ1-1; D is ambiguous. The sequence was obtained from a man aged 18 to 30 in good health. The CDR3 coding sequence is TGTGCCAGTAGAAGAAGGTTAGGCACTGAAGCTTTCTTT. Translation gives CASRRRLGTEAFF.